The 27 T cell receptor beta chains below come from one sample, sequenced in a study of blood T cell repertoires in COVID-19. The data were produced by immunoSEQ multiplex PCR, yet TCRdb's version contains in-frame clones alone and is incomplete. The sample has a few hundred thousand clones, 75% to 90% seen once. The sample was peripheral blood. These receptors all come from a human donor in a cohort sampled during active COVID-19.

The V gene is TRBV11-3, the J gene TRBJ2-2, with 8 bases lining up with TRBD1. Losses at the gene ends were 5 bases for V and 1 base for J; bases not matched to a gene: 9. CDR3 length equals 17 residues. The germline CDR1 and CDR2 sequences are SGHNT and YENEEA. For the CDR3, the DNA is TGTGCCAGCAGCGACCGAAGGACAGGGATGAACACCGGGGAGCTGTTTTTT. This translates into CASSDRRTGMNTGELFF.

The chain combines TRBV2 with TRBJ2-3; the match to TRBD1 covers 7 bases. The CDR3 extends over 14 amino acids. CDR1 is SNHLY, CDR2 FYNNEI, per germline. V shed 5 bases and J 1 base; nucleotides not matched to a gene: 3. CDR3 protein: CASSKTGGTDTQYF. The CDR3 DNA is TGTGCCAGCAGTAAAACAGGGGGCACAGATACGCAGTATTTT.

Details on this clone: Just one base apart from a much larger clone, this may be a read error. The chain employs TRBV7-9 and TRBJ1-1; tentative D call: TRBD1 (6 bases). Trimming stripped 5 bases from V and 0 bases from J, with 7 bases between. CDR3 length: 13 residues. Germline CDR1 and CDR2: SEHNR and FQNEAQ (reference sequence). Written as DNA, the CDR3 is TGTGCCAGCAGCGCAGGGGTGAACACTGAAGCTTTCTTT. Translated: CASSAGVNTEAFF.

The rearrangement uses TRBV5-1 and TRBJ2-5, with D possibly matching TRBD2 (6 bases). CDR3 size: 15 residues. Trimming removed 3 bases from V and 5 bases from J, with 17 bases in between. Germline V gene sequence: CDR1 SGHRS, CDR2 YFSETQ. CDR3 sequence reads: CASSSGTFEGETQYF. The DNA of the CDR3 is TGCGCCAGCAGCTCCGGGACTTTCGAAGGGGAGACCCAGTACTTC. Full variable domain (rest looked up from reference TRBV5-1 and TRBJ2-5): KAGVTQTPRYLIKTRGQQVTLSCSPISGHRSVSWYQQTPGQGLQFLFEYFSETQRNKGNFPGRFSGRQFSNSRSEMNVSTLELGDSALYLCASSSGTFEGETQYFGPGTRLLVL.

Points on this clone: At one of its ends the junction is not consistent with the germline gene, which may arise from a read error. The J gene is TRBJ2-7, the V gene TRBV5-1; maybe TRBD1 (5 bases). The germline CDR1 and CDR2 sequences are SGHRS and YFSETQ. The CDR3 sequence is 15 residues long. In nucleotides, the CDR3 is TGCGCCAGCAGCTTGGGACAGCTAAAGTCCTCCGAGCAGTACTTC. Protein product: CASSLGQLKSSEQYF.

The chain uses TRBV29-1 and TRBJ2-6; D unclear. Germline V gene data show CDR1 as SQVTM and CDR2 as ANQGSEA. Trimming cost V 5 bases and J 1 base, with 6 bases left between them. The length of the CDR3 is 13 residues. The CDR3 region is CSVFGSGANVLTF. In DNA, the CDR3 is TGCAGCGTTTTCGGGTCTGGGGCCAACGTCCTGACTTTC.

The chain is built from TRBV5-1 and TRBJ2-6; maybe TRBD2 (5 bases). Germline V lookup: CDR1 SGHRS, CDR2 YFSETQ. The CDR3 has 16 residues. V dropped 0 bases and J dropped 3 bases, with 10 bases sitting between them. In DNA, the CDR3 is TGCGCCAGCAGCTTGGTCGGGGTACATGGGGCCAACGTCCTGACTTTC. This codes for CASSLVGVHGANVLTF.

This clone has only a few counts. The V and J genes are TRBV18 and TRBJ1-2; 8 bases are shared with TRBD1. The CDR3 covers 13 residues. Germline values: CDR1 KGHSH, CDR2 LQKENI. The V gene end was trimmed by 6 bases and the J gene end by 7 bases; junction bases not matched to a gene: 7. The CDR3 DNA is TGTGCCAGCTCCTCAGCAGGGGGCGGTGGCTACACCTTC. Encoded protein: CASSSAGGGGYTF. The full variable domain, in which reference TRBV18 and TRBJ1-2 provide the parts outside the CDR3, is NAGVMQNPRHLVRRRGQEARLRCSPMKGHSHVYWYRQLPEEGLKFMVYLQKENIIDESGMPKERFSAEFPKEGPSILRIQQVVRGDSAAYFCASSSAGGGGYTFGSGTRLTVV.

This chain connects TRBV9 to TRBJ2-3; D not resolved. This CDR3 comprises 17 residues. V shed 4 bases and J shed 1 base, with 19 bases lying between them. CDR1 and CDR2 from the germline V gene are SGDLS and YYNGEE. CDR3 region: CASSSPPAVYGTDTQYF. The CDR3 bases are TGTGCCAGCAGCTCCCCGCCGGCGGTTTACGGCACAGATACGCAGTATTTT. Filled out from reference TRBV9 and TRBJ2-3, the complete variable domain reads DSGVTQTPKHLITATGQRVTLRCSPRSGDLSVYWYQQSLDQGLQFLIQYYNGEERAKGNILERFSAQQFPDLHSELNLSSLELGDSALYFCASSSPPAVYGTDTQYFGPGTRLTVL.

The gene calls are TRBV4-2 and TRBJ2-1; 12 bases fit TRBD1. This CDR3 contains 17 residues. V dropped 3 bases and J dropped 8; count of bases not matched to a gene: 11. Germline V gives CDR1 LGHNA, CDR2 YNFKEQ. For the CDR3, the DNA is TGTGCCAGCAGCCACTCGTCAGGGACAGGGGGCGCGGATGAGCAGTTCTTC. Translated: CASSHSSGTGGADEQFF.

The chain couples TRBV7-2 to TRBJ2-7; 11 bases align to TRBD2. The CDR3 is 15 amino acids. V lost 4 bases and J lost 7; bases outside the gene matches: 9. Germline V gene sequence: CDR1 SGHTA, CDR2 FQGNSA. CDR3 in DNA: TGTGCCAGCAGCTCGTTTAGCGGGGGGGCGGGAGAGCAGTACTTC. It is translated as CASSSFSGGAGEQYF.

The chain couples TRBV2 to TRBJ1-6, with D tentatively TRBD1 (5 bases). V gave up 0 bases and J gave up 13 bases, with 16 bases separating them. The CDR3 covers 15 residues. The germline V gene has CDR1 SNHLY and CDR2 FYNNEI. CDR3 DNA: TGTGCCAGCAGTGAAGCGCCCGCGGGGGGTCGGCCCCTCCACTTT. Translated: CASSEAPAGGRPLHF.

In its sample, this clone was seen once. The chain carries TRBV18 and TRBJ2-7; TRBD1 agrees at 7 bases. CDR3 length: 13 amino acids. Germline CDR1 KGHSH, CDR2 LQKENI. V lost 6 bases to trimming and J lost 2 bases; unmatched junction nucleotides: 4. The CDR3 DNA reads as TGTGCCAGCTCCGCGGACAGGACCTACGAGCAGTACTTC. It is translated as CASSADRTYEQYF.

On this clone itself: The junction departs from germline at one end; a sequencing error may be responsible. The rearrangement joins TRBV6-2 or TRBV6-3 to TRBJ2-1, with 14 bases identical to TRBD2. The CDR3 extends over 15 amino acids. The germline V gene has CDR1 MNHEY and CDR2 SVGEGT. Here the CDR3 DNA reads TGTGCCAGCAGTGGACTAGCGGGGGGTTACAACGAGCAGTTCTTC. Translated: CASSGLAGGYNEQFF.

The V gene is TRBV5-1, the J gene TRBJ2-1, with 13 bases that match TRBD2. Germline V lookup: CDR1 SGHRS, CDR2 YFSETQ. The V segment lost 4 bases and the J segment 9 bases; nucleotides outside the gene matches: 13. The CDR3 totals 17 residues. The CDR3 sequence: CASSLGGLAGSQAEQFF. As DNA, the CDR3 is TGCGCCAGCAGCCTGGGGGGACTAGCGGGGAGTCAAGCTGAGCAGTTCTTC.

The chain joins TRBV27 to TRBJ1-1; tentatively, D is TRBD1 (5 bases). Looked up from germline, CDR1 is MNHEY and CDR2 is SMNVEV (reference sequence). Trimming shortened V by 5 bases and J by 2 bases, and 9 bases separated the two germline ends. This CDR3 has 13 residues. The CDR3 loop reads CASSVQANTEAFF. CDR3 DNA: TGTGCCAGCAGTGTACAGGCAAACACTGAAGCTTTCTTT.

CDR3 in amino acids: CASSLDSFHEQFF. CDR3 DNA sequence: TGTGCCAGCAGCTTAGATAGTTTCCATGAGCAGTTCTTC. The V call is TRBV5-4, the J call TRBJ2-1, with D uncertain. The V end was cut by 2 bases, the J end by 8 bases, with 11 bases between. The germline V gene encodes CDR1 SGHNT and CDR2 YYREEE (reference sequence). This CDR3 has 13 residues.

V is TRBV11-2 and J is TRBJ2-3, with a tentative D call TRBD1 (5 bases). Germline V gene lookup returns CDR1 SGHAT and CDR2 FQNNGV. Trimming removed 1 base at V and 7 bases at J, with 18 bases between. This CDR3 is built from 16 residues. For the CDR3, the DNA is TGTGCCAGCAGCTTAGGGGGCCCCCAAAGTCCCAATACGCAGTATTTT. Translation gives CASSLGGPQSPNTQYF.

The chain is built from TRBV28 and TRBJ2-7; 8 nucleotides line up with TRBD2. There are 14 residues in the CDR3. Trimming at V came to 4 bases and at J to 6 bases, leaving 8 bases not matched to a gene. Germline loops: CDR1 MDHEN, CDR2 SYDVKM. The CDR3, as DNA: TGTGCCAGCAGTTGGGGGGCGGGGGGCACCGAGCAGTACTTC. Translating it yields CASSWGAGGTEQYF.

This chain connects TRBV27 to TRBJ2-7, with 13 positions matching TRBD2. This CDR3 has 17 amino acids. V gave up 4 bases and J gave up 2 bases; unmatched junction bases: 8. The germline V gene has CDR1 MNHEY and CDR2 SMNVEV (reference sequence). The CDR3 spells CASSSSGTSGDPYEQYF. In nucleotides, the CDR3 is TGTGCCAGCAGTTCCTCAGGGACTAGCGGGGACCCCTACGAGCAGTACTTC.

The chain is built from TRBV29-1 and TRBJ2-3, with 15 bases identical to TRBD2. The CDR3 is 16 residues long. The trim removed 7 bases at V and 6 bases at J, leaving 11 bases unmatched. Per the germline V gene, CDR1 is SQVTM and CDR2 is ANQGSEA. DNA for the CDR3: TGCAGCGGGACCGGGACTAGCGGGGGGATTAAGGATACGCAGTATTTT. Amino acid sequence: CSGTGTSGGIKDTQYF.

This chain links TRBV15 with TRBJ2-1; 11 positions match TRBD2. The CDR3 totals 18 residues. The trim removed 5 bases at V and 0 bases at J, leaving 9 bases unmatched. The germline CDR1 and CDR2 sequences are LNHNV and YYDKDF (reference sequence). CDR3: CATSSRTSGFSSYNEQFF. The CDR3 DNA reads as TGTGCCACCAGCTCCCGGACTAGCGGGTTTAGCTCCTACAATGAGCAGTTCTTC.

This chain joins TRBV6-5 and TRBJ1-1; D may be TRBD1 (5 bases). Per germline, CDR1 MNHEY and CDR2 SVGAGI. The CDR3 runs to 14 residues. V lost 5 bases and J 0 bases, leaving 10 bases between the germline ends. CDR3 nucleotide sequence: TGTGCCAGCAGTCACGACAGCATGAACACTGAAGCTTTCTTT. Translating it yields CASSHDSMNTEAFF.

V and J are TRBV7-2 and TRBJ1-6; tentative D call: TRBD1 (6 bases). CDR1 is SGHTA, CDR2 FQGNSA, per germline. This CDR3 comprises 14 residues. The CDR3 region has the DNA TGTGCGAGCGAAGGGGGGGGACCTAATTCACCCCTCCACTTT. Residues: CASEGGGPNSPLHF. Based on the CDR3 plus reference TRBV7-2 and TRBJ1-6, the full variable domain is GAGVSQSPSNKVTEKGKDVELRCDPISGHTALYWYRQSLGQGLEFLIYFQGNSAPDKSGLPSDRFSAERTGGSVSTLTIQRTQQEDSAVYLCASEGGGPNSPLHFGNGTRLTVT.

The chain has TRBV25-1 and TRBJ2-7, with TRBD1 matching 10 bases. Germline lookup yields CDR1 MGHDK and CDR2 SYGVNS. J was trimmed by 12 bases and V by 7 bases; bases with no gene match: 6. The CDR3 is 11 residues long. The CDR3 nucleotides read TGTGCCAGCAAGGGACAGGGGTCGCTGTACTTC. Protein: CASKGQGSLYF.

V and J are TRBV7-9 and TRBJ2-3, with D possibly being TRBD1 (5 bases). This CDR3 has 14 residues. V shed 5 bases and J shed 0 bases, with 9 bases lying between them. Germline V CDR1 and CDR2: SEHNR, FQNEAQ (reference sequence). CDR3: CASSPQASTDTQYF. CDR3 bases: TGTGCCAGCAGCCCACAGGCGAGCACAGATACGCAGTATTTT.

The V gene is TRBV21-1, the J gene TRBJ1-2; the table names TRBD1, a call not compared with the DNA. TRBV21-1 is a pseudogene locus. The CDR3 totals 18 residues. The CDR3 loop is CASSPLGNLDRHGYGYTF. Here the CDR3 DNA reads TGTGCCAGCAGCCCCCTCGGAAATTTGGACAGACATGGCTATGGCTACACCTTC.